This T cell receptor beta chain was sequenced for a study of T cell repertoires in cytomegalovirus infection. TCRdb passed the reads through MiXCR, listing each CDR3 protein once. The table has more than 150,000 distinct CDR3 sequences, 28% seen once; the top ten hold roughly 31%. This clonotype was counted between two and nine times. Germline assignment: CDR1 MDHEN and CDR2 SYDVKM. V shed 5 bases, J shed 1 base, and the junction held 6 bases outside the gene matches. The CDR3 runs 15 residues. Sequenced: PBMCs. This receptor was taken from a human donor in good health (CMV status not recorded). Some clones in this sample may be carry-over from other donors' samples. The chain is built from TRBV28 and TRBJ2-3; TRBD2 matches at 7 bases. This chain's CDR3 is CASSQLRGGTDTQYF. The CDR3 DNA reads TGTGCCAGCAGTCAACTACGGGGGGGCACAGATACGCAGTATTTT.